The clone carrying this TCR beta chain was picked up a small number of times. This entry belongs to a study of blood T cell repertoires in COVID-19. For the study at large: The origin of the acute and convalescent COVID-19 samples was the United States, Italy and Spain. T cells, B-cell-depleted T cells, or PBMCs provided the cDNA or gDNA that served as material.

Germline assignment: CDR1 SGHTA and CDR2 FQGNSA. The CDR3 is made up of 16 amino acids. The V segment lost 1 base and the J segment 3 bases; nucleotides outside the gene matches: 5. Authors' analysis steps: The assay estimated nucleated cells by amplifying reference gene primers. TCRdb's copy holds only in-frame clones and misses some; the assay was immunoSEQ multiplex PCR. The V and J calls and clone size are taken from that table; D and trimming were inferred from the DNA. The sample has 88,000 or so clones; 70% to 80% are singletons. Sequenced input: peripheral blood. The rearrangement uses TRBV7-2 and TRBJ2-2, with 7 nucleotides matching TRBD2. This sequence originates from a human donor in a cohort sampled during active COVID-19. The chain's CDR3 is CASSLVGGRDTGELFF. Here the CDR3 DNA reads TGTGCCAGCAGCTTAGTAGGTGGGAGGGACACCGGGGAGCTGTTTTTT.